This T cell receptor beta chain came from a study of cytomegalovirus exposure and HLA in healthy donors. About the study: In an early release, HLA-typed donors contributed about 80 million unique TCR sequences.

CDR1 and CDR2 (germline): MNHNS, SASEGT. V lost 4 bases and J lost 4, with 16 bases in between. The CDR3 is 15 amino acids. The study's findings and limits: Per published reports, the classifier diagnosed cytomegalovirus status with high specificity and sensitivity. Some V segments could not be told apart, so they were left out, TRBV6-2 and TRBV6-3 among them. Versus the roughly 670-donor mean, an Asian-associated ancestry cluster reportedly showed fewer N-insertions in a later analysis.

A remark on this clone: Antigen unknown.

The PCR had 60 Vbeta and 13 Jbeta primers. Some clones are missing from TCRdb's copy, which holds only in-frame ones; the method was immunoSEQ multiplex PCR. The table includes 55,000 to 75,000 clones, 62% detected once. Sequencing input: PBMCs. The rearrangement uses TRBV6-1 and TRBJ1-1, with a possible D match to TRBD1 (6 bases). The origin of this receptor is a man under 40 in good health and CMV-seronegative. The CDR3 DNA reads as TGTGCCAGCAGTGTCCACAGGGCTCGCGGCACTGAAGCTTTCTTT. Its translation is CASSVHRARGTEAFF.